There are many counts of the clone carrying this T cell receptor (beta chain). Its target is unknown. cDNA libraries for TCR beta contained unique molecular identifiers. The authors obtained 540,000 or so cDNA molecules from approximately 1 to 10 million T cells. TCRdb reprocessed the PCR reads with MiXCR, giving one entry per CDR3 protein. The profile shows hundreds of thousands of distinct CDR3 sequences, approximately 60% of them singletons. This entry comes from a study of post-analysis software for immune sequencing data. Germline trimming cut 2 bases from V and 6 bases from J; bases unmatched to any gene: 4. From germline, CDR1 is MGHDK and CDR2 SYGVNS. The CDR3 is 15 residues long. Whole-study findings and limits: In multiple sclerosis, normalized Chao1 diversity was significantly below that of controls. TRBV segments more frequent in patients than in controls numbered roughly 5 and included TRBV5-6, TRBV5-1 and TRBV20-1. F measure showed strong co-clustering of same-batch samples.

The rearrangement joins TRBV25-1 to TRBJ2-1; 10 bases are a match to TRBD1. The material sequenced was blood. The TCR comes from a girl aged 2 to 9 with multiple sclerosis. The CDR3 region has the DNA TGTGCCAGCAGTGAAACGGGACAGGGGCTCAATGAGCAGTTCTTC. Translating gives CASSETGQGLNEQFF.